This TCR beta chain was sequenced in a study of OX40 agonist ivuxolimab in advanced cancers. As for the study in general: Every 2 weeks, patients received ivuxolimab intravenously, dosed at 0.01 to 10 mg/kg. Having had anti-PD-1, anti-PD-L1 or anti-CTLA-4 therapy before was allowed, and 40% to 45% had some. Hepatocellular carcinoma, melanoma, renal cell or head and neck cancer occurred in dose-escalation patients.

This table comes from immunoSEQ multiplex PCR, and its TCRdb copy is limited to in-frame clones, with some not included. The sample yields about 64,000 clones, about four fifths seen once. The V end was cut by 0 bases, the J end by 7 bases, with 13 bases between. CDR3 length: 14 residues. Germline-derived CDR1 and CDR2 are MNHEY and SVGAGI. The chain uses TRBV6-5 and TRBJ2-7; D remains unclear. This TCR came from an adult with an advanced solid tumor such as melanoma, head and neck, liver or kidney cancer. This specimen was CD4+ or CD8+ T cells sorted from blood, taken in a trial of the OX40 agonist ivuxolimab. The CDR3 DNA reads TGTGCCAGCAGTTACTCGGTGGCCACGAGGGAGCAGTACTTC. This encodes CASSYSVATREQYF.